Listed here are 3 T cell receptor beta chains from one sample, sequenced in a study of blood T cell repertoires in COVID-19. The protocol was immunoSEQ multiplex PCR, while the TCRdb copy is restricted to in-frame clones and leaves out a portion. The sample yields roughly 520,000 clones, 85% to 90% seen once. The sequenced sample was PBMCs or T cells enriched from blood (not recorded which). The receptors here all came from a middle-aged woman who had recovered from COVID-19.

This chain connects TRBV4-3 to TRBJ2-3; a weak D match, TRBD2 (6 bases). V lost 3 bases, J lost 4 bases, and 29 bases lay in between. This CDR3 comprises 20 residues. The germline CDR1 and CDR2 sequences are LGHNA and YSLEER. CDR3 bases: TGCGCCAGCAGCCAGCGAATATCTAATCCCCCGGGAGCTAACGCAGATACGCAGTATTTT. Amino acids: CASSQRISNPPGANADTQYF.

The chain employs TRBV27 and TRBJ1-5; the D gene is possibly TRBD1 (5 bases). The CDR3 loop spans 16 amino acids. From germline, CDR1 is MNHEY and CDR2 SMNVEV (reference sequence). V shed 1 base and J shed 0 bases, with 10 bases lying between them. The CDR3 DNA follows: TGTGCCAGCAGTTTATACCCCCAGGGTAGCAATCAGCCCCAGCATTTT. Translation gives CASSLYPQGSNQPQHF.

J is TRBJ1-3 and V is TRBV7-9; unclear D gene. The ends were cut back, 5 bases at V and 0 bases at J, with 20 bases in the middle. The length of the CDR3 is 18 residues. In germline, CDR1 is SEHNR, CDR2 FQNEAQ (reference sequence). The CDR3 nucleotides read TGTGCCAGCAGCGACCGGACCGGGAGGGAGAGCTCTGGAAACACCATATATTTT. It yields the protein CASSDRTGRESSGNTIYF. Full variable domain (outside the CDR3, taken from reference TRBV7-9 and TRBJ1-3): DTGVSQNPRHKITKRGQNVTFRCDPISEHNRLYWYRQTLGQGPEFLTYFQNEAQLEKSRLLSDRFSAERPKGSFSTLEIQRTEQGDSAMYLCASSDRTGRESSGNTIYFGEGSWLTVV.